The 21 T cell receptor beta chains below all came from one sample that was sequenced in a study of early T cells in non-severe SARS-CoV-2 infection. TCRdb called the 5' RACE reads again in MiXCR, with one record for every CDR3 protein. The sample records 80,000 to 95,000 distinct CDR3 sequences, roughly 17% being singletons. The sequences come from whole blood, collected at baseline. These receptors originate from an adult who was a healthcare worker with PCR-confirmed SARS-CoV-2 infection or an uninfected control (not recorded which).

This clonotype was found a few times. This chain connects TRBV2 to TRBJ2-2; TRBD2 is a possible D gene (5 bases). The V end was cut by 5 bases, the J end by 7 bases, with 5 bases between. Germline CDR1 reads SNHLY; CDR2 reads FYNNEI. This CDR3 region has 11 residues. CDR3 DNA: TGTGCCAGCAGTCGGGGCGGGGAGCTGTTTTTT. The encoded protein is CASSRGGELFF.

This clonotype turned up a few times. The chain couples TRBV29-1 to TRBJ1-2; D may be TRBD1 (5 bases). The CDR3 loop spans 10 amino acids. From germline, CDR1 is SQVTM and CDR2 ANQGSEA. V was trimmed by 7 bases and J by 7 bases, leaving 10 bases between them. In nucleotides, the CDR3 is TGCAGCGCCGCGGGGGGTGGCTACACCTTC. This sequence encodes CSAAGGGYTF.

In its sample, this clonotype was seen a few times. The chain is built from TRBV6-6 and TRBJ1-1; TRBD1 agrees at 8 bases. V gave up 6 bases and J gave up 4 bases; unmatched junction bases: 7. The CDR3 sequence is 14 residues long. CDR1 is MNHNY and CDR2 is SVGAGI in the germline V gene (reference sequence). CDR3 coding DNA: TGTGCCAGCAGCTTCCTCGACAGGGGCACTGAAGCTTTCTTT. The encoded protein is CASSFLDRGTEAFF.

This clonotype was counted at least ten times. The chain employs TRBV11-2 and TRBJ2-3, with D possibly TRBD2 on 6 matching bases. The germline V and J ends were trimmed by 1 base and 2 bases, with 7 bases remaining between them. The CDR3 runs 14 residues. The V gene's germline CDR1 is SGHAT and CDR2 FQNNGV. The CDR3: CASSLAGDTDTQYF. Written as DNA, the CDR3 is TGTGCCAGCAGCTTAGCGGGGGACACAGATACGCAGTATTTT.

The table lists this clonotype with many counts. V usage is TRBV4-1 and J usage is TRBJ2-3; D gene unclear. This CDR3 contains 14 residues. Germline lookup yields CDR1 MGHRA and CDR2 YSYEKL. V shed 4 bases and J shed 6 bases, with 14 bases lying between them. CDR3 coding DNA: TGCGCCAGCAGCCGGGTCGAAGGTCCGGATACGCAGTATTTT. Protein sequence: CASSRVEGPDTQYF.

The sample holds many counts of this clonotype. The chain employs TRBV6-5 and TRBJ2-7; 9 bases align to TRBD2. The CDR3 sequence is 15 residues long. V dropped 6 bases and J dropped 4; count of bases not matched to a gene: 10. From germline, CDR1 is MNHEY and CDR2 SVGAGI. In DNA form, the CDR3 reads TGTGCCAGCAGCCTTACCGGGACTAGCAGGTACGAGCAGTACTTC. It yields the protein CASSLTGTSRYEQYF.

This clonotype was detected a few times. The chain couples TRBV20-1 to TRBJ1-1, with D possibly being TRBD1 (6 bases). Per the germline V gene, CDR1 is DFQATT and CDR2 is SNEGSKA (reference sequence). The CDR3 loop spans 12 amino acids. The ends were cut back, 7 bases at V and 0 bases at J, with 9 bases in the middle. The CDR3 DNA is TGCAGTGGGACAGCTATGAACACTGAAGCTTTCTTT. It is translated as CSGTAMNTEAFF.

The rearrangement joins TRBV20-1 to TRBJ1-5; D gene uncertain. This CDR3 spans 13 amino acids. V was cut by 7 bases and J by 4 bases, with 14 bases left in between. CDR1 DFQATT and CDR2 SNEGSKA come from the germline V gene (reference sequence). In DNA form, the CDR3 reads TGCAGTGGGAACGAGGGAGTTAATCAGCCCCAGCATTTT. It translates to CSGNEGVNQPQHF.

This clonotype was seen a handful of times. This chain links TRBV20-1 with TRBJ2-4; TRBD2 agrees at 7 bases. Germline trimming cut 4 bases from V and 1 base from J; bases unmatched to any gene: 4. The CDR3 is 14 residues long. Germline V gene data show CDR1 as DFQATT and CDR2 as SNEGSKA (reference sequence). Here the CDR3 DNA reads TGCAGTGCTATTAGCGGGTGGGCCAAAAACATTCAGTACTTC. Protein product: CSAISGWAKNIQYF.

This clonotype has more than one count but fewer than ten. This chain connects TRBV12-3 or TRBV12-4 to TRBJ1-5; 7 bases agree with TRBD1. V shed 6 bases, J shed 2 bases, and the junction held 7 bases outside the gene matches. The CDR3 runs 15 residues. CDR3 protein: CASSITGARNQPQHF. Here the CDR3 DNA reads TGTGCCAGCAGCATAACAGGGGCGCGCAATCAGCCCCAGCATTTT.

The rearrangement uses TRBV5-1 and TRBJ2-3; D possibly corresponds to TRBD2 (6 bases). CDR1 is SGHRS and CDR2 is YFSETQ in the germline V gene. Trimming removed 4 bases from V and 5 bases from J, with 14 bases in between. This CDR3 is built from 14 residues. CDR3 region: CASSTVRDRDTQYF. The CDR3 DNA follows: TGCGCCAGCAGCACGGTGCGGGACCGAGATACGCAGTATTTT.

This clonotype was counted only a few times. This sequence joins TRBV6-5 and TRBJ1-1; D remains unclear. CDR1 MNHEY and CDR2 SVGAGI come from the germline V gene. This CDR3 is built from 13 residues. V was pared by 4 bases and J by 7 bases, with 13 bases between. Here the CDR3 DNA reads TGTGCCAGCAGTTTAGACCCTTCGAATGAAGCTTTCTTT. This encodes CASSLDPSNEAFF.

This clonotype was found a few times. The chain combines TRBV14 with TRBJ1-2; D gene uncertain. V was pared by 1 base and J by 5 bases, with 5 bases between. The length of the CDR3 is 12 residues. Germline V gives CDR1 SGHDN, CDR2 FVKESK. The CDR3 nucleotides read TGTGCCAGCAGCCAAGTTGGTTATGGCTACACCTTC. As protein: CASSQVGYGYTF.

The chain recombines TRBV2 with TRBJ2-5; possibly TRBD1 or TRBD2 for D (5 bases each). Trimming shortened V by 3 bases and J by 4 bases, and 9 bases separated the two germline ends. There are 13 residues in the CDR3. From germline, CDR1 is SNHLY and CDR2 FYNNEI. The CDR3 is CASSDEGRETQYF. CDR3 sequence (DNA): TGTGCCAGCAGTGACGAGGGGCGAGAGACCCAGTACTTC.

The chain links TRBV4-1 to TRBJ2-1; 15 nucleotides align to TRBD2. The CDR3 covers 16 residues. Germline values: CDR1 MGHRA, CDR2 YSYEKL. With V trimmed by 4 bases and J by 16 bases, 14 bases remained unmatched. This CDR3 reads CASSLVGLAGGSTQFF. CDR3 nucleotide sequence: TGCGCCAGCAGCCTCGTTGGACTAGCGGGAGGGTCTACTCAATTCTTC.

This clonotype has at least ten counts. This rearrangement joins TRBV25-1 to TRBJ1-2; D is uncertain. The V end was cut by 4 bases, the J end by 8 bases, with 8 bases between. The germline V gene encodes CDR1 MGHDK and CDR2 SYGVNS. The CDR3 consists of 11 residues. The CDR3 loop is CASSASLGYTF. The CDR3 nucleotides are TGTGCCAGCAGTGCTTCCCTAGGCTACACCTTC.

This clonotype has at least ten counts. The V call is TRBV5-1, the J call TRBJ2-7, with 8 bases aligning to TRBD1. The CDR3 extends over 13 amino acids. V was pared by 4 bases and J by 3 bases, with 3 bases of the junction left unmatched. Germline assignment: CDR1 SGHRS and CDR2 YFSETQ. The CDR3 region has the DNA TGCGCCAGCAGCAGGGGACAGGACTACGAGCAGTACTTC. Its protein is CASSRGQDYEQYF. The whole variable domain, filled in from reference TRBV5-1 and TRBJ2-7, reads KAGVTQTPRYLIKTRGQQVTLSCSPISGHRSVSWYQQTPGQGLQFLFEYFSETQRNKGNFPGRFSGRQFSNSRSEMNVSTLELGDSALYLCASSRGQDYEQYFGPGTRLTVT.

The V gene is TRBV9, the J gene TRBJ2-5, with D perhaps matching TRBD1 (6 bases). V shed 4 bases and J shed 5 bases, with 18 bases lying between them. There are 15 residues in the CDR3. Germline loops: CDR1 SGDLS, CDR2 YYNGEE. In nucleotides, the CDR3 is TGTGCCAGCAGCCAAACAGGGAGCCTTTATGAGACCCAGTACTTC. Its translation: CASSQTGSLYETQYF.

This chain uses TRBV9 with TRBJ1-6; D is undetermined. The CDR3 sequence is 13 residues long. Trimming shortened V by 2 bases and J by 9 bases, and 9 bases separated the two germline ends. CDR1 is SGDLS, CDR2 YYNGEE, per germline. This CDR3 is CASSVDGFSPLHF. CDR3 DNA: TGTGCCAGCAGCGTCGACGGTTTTTCACCCCTCCACTTT.

This CDR3 reads CASSLGLTGRNTIYF. The CDR3 DNA sequence: TGTGCCAGCAGCTTAGGTCTGACAGGACGAAACACCATATATTTT. The chain has TRBV7-8 and TRBJ1-3, with a tentative D call TRBD1 (6 bases). CDR3 length equals 15 residues. Trimming removed 1 base at V and 5 bases at J, with 12 bases between. Germline lookup yields CDR1 SGHVS and CDR2 FQNEAQ.

A few counts support this clonotype. The rearrangement links TRBV5-1 to TRBJ2-6; D perhaps matches TRBD1 (6 bases). Trimming pared 5 bases from V and 0 bases from J, leaving 15 bases between. This CDR3 region has 17 residues. Germline lookup yields CDR1 SGHRS and CDR2 YFSETQ. Written as DNA, the CDR3 is TGCGCCAGCAGTTCGCAGGGGTCCCTCTCTGGGGCCAACGTCCTGACTTTC. It translates to CASSSQGSLSGANVLTF.